The 16 T cell receptor beta chains below all came from one sample that was sequenced in a study of graft-versus-host responses after intestinal transplantation. Clones were read by immunoSEQ multiplex PCR, and TCRdb kept only the in-frame ones, dropping some. The sample shows around 4,800 clones, 80% to 85% of them seen only once. Graft specimens yielded both intraepithelial and lamina propria lymphocytes. The sequences come from ileum tissue, collected approximately 130 days after intestinal transplantation. The source is a human patient who received an intestinal transplant, so some T cells may come from the graft donor.

V and J are TRBV7-3 and TRBJ2-1, with D tentatively TRBD2 (5 bases). Germline loops: CDR1 SGHTA, CDR2 FQGTGA. V was shortened by 1 base and J by 0 bases, with 16 bases between the two germline ends. The CDR3 loop spans 18 amino acids. CDR3 sequence reads: CASSLKSWAGSSYNEQFF. The CDR3 bases are TGTGCCAGCAGCTTAAAATCGTGGGCGGGTAGCTCCTACAATGAGCAGTTCTTC. Together with reference TRBV7-3 and TRBJ2-1, the CDR3 gives the full variable domain: GAGVSQTPSNKVTEKGKYVELRCDPISGHTALYWYRQSLGQGPEFLIYFQGTGAADDSGLPNDRFFAVRPEGSVSTLKIQRTERGDSAVYLCASSLKSWAGSSYNEQFFGPGTRLTVL.

This rearrangement joins TRBV29-1 to TRBJ2-1; weak D call: TRBD1 (5 bases). CDR3 size: 12 residues. With 4 bases removed from V and 3 bases from J, the gap between germline ends came to 7 bases. Germline V gene lookup returns CDR1 SQVTM and CDR2 ANQGSEA. This chain's CDR3 is CSVAGFYNEQFF. CDR3 coding DNA: TGCAGCGTTGCAGGGTTCTACAATGAGCAGTTCTTC.

By frequency in the sample, this clone is large. This chain uses TRBV6-1 with TRBJ2-1, with TRBD2 matching 11 bases. Germline CDR1 MNHNS, CDR2 SASEGT. CDR3 size: 16 residues. Trimming took 3 bases from V and 7 from J; bases not matched to a gene: 8. Written as DNA, the CDR3 is TGTGCCAGCAGTGACGCCGGGACTAGCGGAACTAATGAGCAGTTCTTC. This codes for CASSDAGTSGTNEQFF.

This clone came up once. V is TRBV6-6 and J is TRBJ2-7; 8 nucleotides match TRBD2. The V gene end was trimmed by 7 bases and the J gene end by 6 bases; junction bases not matched to a gene: 5. This CDR3 region has 12 residues. Germline CDR1 and CDR2: MNHNY and SVGAGI (reference sequence). CDR3 in amino acids: CASTPGGLEQYF. Written as DNA, the CDR3 is TGTGCCAGCACCCCGGGGGGGCTCGAGCAGTACTTC.

This chain's CDR3 is CAISWTSGGGDTQYF. The CDR3 coding sequence is TGTGCCATCAGTTGGACTAGCGGGGGGGGAGATACGCAGTATTTT. The chain is built from TRBV10-3 and TRBJ2-3; TRBD2 matches 15 bases. V lost 5 bases to trimming and J lost 5 bases; unmatched junction nucleotides: 2. Looked up from germline, CDR1 is ENHRY and CDR2 is SYGVKD. The CDR3 is 15 residues long.

The chain carries TRBV9 and TRBJ1-3; 7 bases fit TRBD1. CDR3 length: 15 residues. After removal of 3 bases from V and 8 bases from J, the junction contained 11 bases not matched to a gene. The germline CDR1 and CDR2 sequences are SGDLS and YYNGEE. The DNA of the CDR3 is TGTGCCAGCAGCGAGGCCCCGGGACAGAGAGACACCATATATTTT. It is translated as CASSEAPGQRDTIYF.

The genes are TRBV19 and TRBJ2-5; either TRBD1 or TRBD2 may fit D (5 bases each). The J call may be in error: the DNA end matches TRBJ2-7 better. This CDR3 is built from 12 residues. Germline loops: CDR1 LNHDA, CDR2 SQIVND (reference sequence). CDR3 nucleotide sequence: TGTGCCAGTAAAGGGACGGAAGACGAGCAGTACTTC. This codes for CASKGTEDEQYF.

The genes are TRBV6-6 and TRBJ2-6; unclear D gene. V was shortened by 10 bases and J by 0 bases, with 10 bases between the two germline ends. The CDR3 totals 14 residues. Germline CDR1 MNHNY, CDR2 SVGAGI (reference sequence). CDR3 bases: TGTGCCACCGGACGGGCCTCTGGGGCCAACGTCCTGACTTTC. Protein sequence: CATGRASGANVLTF.

This chain uses TRBV19 with TRBJ2-7; TRBD1 or TRBD2 may be the D gene (5 bases each). This CDR3 contains 14 residues. From germline, CDR1 is LNHDA and CDR2 SQIVND (reference sequence). Trimming left V 6 bases short and J 2 bases short, with 14 bases between. In nucleotides, the CDR3 is TGTGCCAGTAGGAGGGACGGCCAGCCCTACGAGCAGTACTTC. Protein sequence: CASRRDGQPYEQYF.

The chain links TRBV7-9 to TRBJ2-7, with TRBD2 matching 10 bases. In germline, CDR1 is SEHNR, CDR2 FQNEAQ (reference sequence). V was clipped by 0 bases and J by 0 bases; unmatched bases: 2. The CDR3 runs to 16 residues. For the CDR3, the DNA is TGTGCCAGCAGCTTAGCGACTAGCGGGCTCTCCTACGAGCAGTACTTC. This translates into CASSLATSGLSYEQYF.

The V call is TRBV5-6, the J call TRBJ1-3; the D is unclear. CDR3 size: 14 residues. V was trimmed by 0 bases and J by 2 bases, leaving 6 bases between them. Germline V gives CDR1 SGHDT, CDR2 YYEEEE. The CDR3 sequence is CASSLGVPGNTIYF. DNA for the CDR3: TGTGCCAGCAGCTTGGGGGTCCCTGGAAACACCATATATTTT.

This clone appeared a few times. V is TRBV11-2 and J is TRBJ1-2; perhaps TRBD1 as D (6 bases). Germline V gene lookup returns CDR1 SGHAT and CDR2 FQNNGV. This CDR3 has 13 amino acids. Trimming cost V 2 bases and J 8 bases, with 12 bases left between them. This chain's CDR3 is CASSLLGQGGYTF. The CDR3 region has the DNA TGTGCCAGCAGCTTACTGGGGCAGGGGGGCTACACCTTC.

The rearrangement joins TRBV5-5 to TRBJ1-1, with D possibly TRBD1 on 5 matching bases. V was pared by 1 base and J by 1 base, with 5 bases between. Germline V gene sequence: CDR1 SGHKS, CDR2 YYEKEE (reference sequence). The CDR3 covers 13 residues. The chain's CDR3 is CASSLTGNTEAFF. CDR3 bases: TGTGCCAGCAGCTTGACAGGGAACACTGAAGCTTTCTTT.

The chain employs TRBV2 and TRBJ1-6; 7 bases match TRBD1. Germline CDR1 is SNHLY and CDR2 is FYNNEI. V lost 6 bases to trimming and J lost 6 bases; unmatched junction nucleotides: 8. The CDR3 consists of 15 residues. The CDR3 DNA follows: TGTGCCAGCAGCGAGACAGGGCTTCCTAATTCACCCCTCCACTTT. Translation: CASSETGLPNSPLHF. Combining the CDR3 with reference TRBV2 and TRBJ1-6 gives the whole variable domain EPEVTQTPSHQVTQMGQEVILRCVPISNHLYFYWYRQILGQKVEFLVSFYNNEISEKSEIFDDQFSVERPDGSNFTLKIRSTKLEDSAMYFCASSETGLPNSPLHFGNGTRLTVT.

This chain links TRBV6-6 with TRBJ1-1; D is undetermined. Germline V lookup: CDR1 MNHNY, CDR2 SVGAGI (reference sequence). V dropped 4 bases and J dropped 1 base, with 13 bases sitting between them. This CDR3 spans 15 amino acids. CDR3 residues: CASSFWFVENTEAFF. The CDR3 nucleotides read TGTGCCAGCAGTTTTTGGTTTGTGGAGAACACTGAAGCTTTCTTT.

The J gene is TRBJ2-5, the V gene TRBV28; D not resolved. The DNA end is more similar to TRBJ2-7, so the J call may be wrong. Germline CDR1 is MDHEN and CDR2 is SYDVKM. The CDR3 extends over 14 amino acids. The CDR3 nucleotides are TGTGCCAGCAGTTTTTGGCGGAAGGGCTACGAGCAGTACTTC. It yields the protein CASSFWRKGYEQYF.